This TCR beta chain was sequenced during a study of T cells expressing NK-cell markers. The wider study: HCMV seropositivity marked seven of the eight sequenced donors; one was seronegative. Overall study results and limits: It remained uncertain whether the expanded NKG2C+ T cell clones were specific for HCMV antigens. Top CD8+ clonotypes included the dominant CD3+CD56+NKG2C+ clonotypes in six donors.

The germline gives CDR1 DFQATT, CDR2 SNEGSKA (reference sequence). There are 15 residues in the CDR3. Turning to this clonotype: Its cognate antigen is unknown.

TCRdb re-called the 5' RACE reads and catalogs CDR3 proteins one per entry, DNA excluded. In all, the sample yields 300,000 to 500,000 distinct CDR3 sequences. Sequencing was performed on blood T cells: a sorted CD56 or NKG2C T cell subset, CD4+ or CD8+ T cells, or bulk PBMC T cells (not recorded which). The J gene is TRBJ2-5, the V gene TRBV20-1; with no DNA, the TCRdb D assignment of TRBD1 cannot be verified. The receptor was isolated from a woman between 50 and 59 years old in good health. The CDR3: CSAPRMGDREETQYF.